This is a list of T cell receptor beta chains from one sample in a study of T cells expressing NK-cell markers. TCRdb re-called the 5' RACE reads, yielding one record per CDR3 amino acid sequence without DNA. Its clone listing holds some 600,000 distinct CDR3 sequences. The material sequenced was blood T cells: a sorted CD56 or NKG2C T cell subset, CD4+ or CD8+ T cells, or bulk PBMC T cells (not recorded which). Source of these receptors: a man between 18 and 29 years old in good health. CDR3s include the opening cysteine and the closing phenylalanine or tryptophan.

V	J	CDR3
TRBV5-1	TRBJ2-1	CASSIAGTSGRASRFNEQFF
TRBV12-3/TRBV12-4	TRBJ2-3	CASSSGLFTDTQYF
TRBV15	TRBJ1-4	CATSTGTFAEKLFF
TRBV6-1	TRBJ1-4	CASSRDTRGVFF
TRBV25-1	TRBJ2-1	CASSDRTSVYNEQFF
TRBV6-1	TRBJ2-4	CASSDTGIADIQYF
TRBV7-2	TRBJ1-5	CASSLSPGPLFPQHF
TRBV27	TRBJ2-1	CASSTSGTGYNEQFF
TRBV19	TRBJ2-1	CASSEADSLFNEQFF
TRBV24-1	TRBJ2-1	CATSDRGDRPNNEQFF
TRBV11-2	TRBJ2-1	CASSLGGIRRENEQFF
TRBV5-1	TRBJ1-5	CASSSGTGEYQPQHF
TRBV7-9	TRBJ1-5	CASTAGSNQPQHF
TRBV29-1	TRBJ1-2	CSVRDTLEDYGYTF
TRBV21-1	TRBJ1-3	CASSKAGDRGRHSGNTIYF
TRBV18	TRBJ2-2	CASSPVGPDGLAAYTGELFF
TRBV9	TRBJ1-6	CASSVGGVGNSPLHF
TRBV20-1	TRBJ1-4	CSAGDLATNEKLFF
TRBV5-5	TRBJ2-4	CASRWEGAKNIQYF
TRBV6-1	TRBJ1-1	CASSEGWGRGLEAFF
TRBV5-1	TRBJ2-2	CASSSGQVLTGELFF
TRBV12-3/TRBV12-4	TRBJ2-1	CASSLSGSGVNEQFF
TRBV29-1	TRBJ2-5	CSVTGTGGRETQYF
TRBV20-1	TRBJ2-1	CSARDLQEAAGNEQFF
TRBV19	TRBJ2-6	CASSTDISSGANVLTF
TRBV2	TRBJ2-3	CASSAGGLGRITDTQYF
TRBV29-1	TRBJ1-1	CSVGDRRSAEAFF
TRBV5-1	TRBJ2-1	CANKRENRNEQFF